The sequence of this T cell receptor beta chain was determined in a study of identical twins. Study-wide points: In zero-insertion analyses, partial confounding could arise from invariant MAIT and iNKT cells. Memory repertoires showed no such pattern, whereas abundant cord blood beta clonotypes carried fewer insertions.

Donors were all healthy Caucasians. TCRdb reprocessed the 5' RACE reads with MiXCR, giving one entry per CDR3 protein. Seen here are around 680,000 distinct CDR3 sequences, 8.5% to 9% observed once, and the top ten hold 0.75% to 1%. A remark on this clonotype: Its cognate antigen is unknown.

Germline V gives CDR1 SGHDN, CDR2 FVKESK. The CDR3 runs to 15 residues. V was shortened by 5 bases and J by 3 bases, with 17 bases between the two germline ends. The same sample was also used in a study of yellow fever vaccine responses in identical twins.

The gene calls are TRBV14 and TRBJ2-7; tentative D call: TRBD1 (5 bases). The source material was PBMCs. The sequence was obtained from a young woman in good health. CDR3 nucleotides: TGTGCCAGCAGCGCGAAAAGACAGCACGGCTACGAGCAGTACTTC. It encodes CASSAKRQHGYEQYF.